This T cell receptor (beta chain) was identified in a study of blood T cell repertoires in COVID-19. As for the study in general: Sites in the United States, Italy and Spain provided acute and convalescent COVID-19 samples. Nucleic acid was either cDNA or gDNA, and it came from T cells, B-cell-depleted T cells, or PBMCs.

Authors' processing steps: Amplification with reference gene primers provided the estimates of nucleated cell counts. Sequencing was performed with immunoSEQ multiplex PCR; in TCRdb, only in-frame clones are kept and a portion is missing. D and trimming were read from the DNA, whereas the V and J calls and clone size are those reported in that table. The profile shows around 130,000 clones, 70% to 85% of them singletons. Trimming cost V 0 bases and J 8 bases; bases outside gene matches: 7. CDR1 is LGHNA, CDR2 YSLEER, per germline. This CDR3 comprises 15 residues. V is TRBV4-3 and J is TRBJ1-2; 9 bases align to TRBD1. This TCR derives from a woman older than 75 with acute or convalescent COVID-19. Sequencing was performed on peripheral blood. The DNA of the CDR3 is TGCGCCAGCAGCCAAGATGGTGGGACAGGGTACGGCTACACCTTC. Translating it yields CASSQDGGTGYGYTF.